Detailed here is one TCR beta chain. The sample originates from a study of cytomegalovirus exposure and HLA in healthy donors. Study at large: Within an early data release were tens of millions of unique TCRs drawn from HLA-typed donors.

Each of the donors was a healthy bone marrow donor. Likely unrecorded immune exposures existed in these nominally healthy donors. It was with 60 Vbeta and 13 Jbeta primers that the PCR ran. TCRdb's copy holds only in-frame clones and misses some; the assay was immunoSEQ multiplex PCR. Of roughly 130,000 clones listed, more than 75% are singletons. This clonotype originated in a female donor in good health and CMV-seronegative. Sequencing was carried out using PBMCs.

CDR3 sequence (DNA): TGTGCCAGCAGGACAGGCGCCCAGCCCCAGCATTTT. It specifies CASRTGAQPQHF. The genes are TRBV27 and TRBJ1-5; tentative D call: TRBD1 (6 bases). V dropped 6 bases and J dropped 7 bases, with 10 bases sitting between them. This CDR3 is built from 12 residues. The germline CDR1 and CDR2 sequences are MNHEY and SMNVEV (reference sequence).